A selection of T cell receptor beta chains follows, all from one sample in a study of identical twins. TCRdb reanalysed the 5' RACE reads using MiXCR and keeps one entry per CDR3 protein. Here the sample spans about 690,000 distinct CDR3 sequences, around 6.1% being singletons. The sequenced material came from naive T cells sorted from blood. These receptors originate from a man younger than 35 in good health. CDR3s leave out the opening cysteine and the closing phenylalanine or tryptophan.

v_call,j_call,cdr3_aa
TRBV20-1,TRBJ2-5,SATGQGEETQY
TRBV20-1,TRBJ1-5,SAPPRGNQPQH
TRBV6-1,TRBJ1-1,ASRRDRGGAEAF
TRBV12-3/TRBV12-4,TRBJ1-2,ASSLAQNYGYT
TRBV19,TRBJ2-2,ASNPRERVVTGELF
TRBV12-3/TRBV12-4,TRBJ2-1,ASSLGGRAVRNEQF
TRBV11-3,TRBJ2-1,ASSSTGGGIDNEQF
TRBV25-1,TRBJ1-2,ASSESGPKPGYT
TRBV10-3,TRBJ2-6,AISDPGTNSGANVLT
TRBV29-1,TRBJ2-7,SVETGGSYEQY